The 32 T cell receptor beta chains below come from one sample, sequenced in a study of response to subunit inactivated influenza vaccine. TCRdb reprocessed the RT-PCR reads via MiXCR and lists one record per CDR3 protein. The table lists 500,000 to 750,000 distinct CDR3 sequences, less than 15% of them singletons. The sequenced sample was PBMCs from blood, obtained approximately 12 days after vaccination. These receptors originate from a man between 45 and 60 years old who received an inactivated influenza vaccine.

This clonotype was seen only a few times. The chain recombines TRBV27 with TRBJ2-1, with 7 positions matching TRBD1. Per the germline V gene, CDR1 is MNHEY and CDR2 is SMNVEV (reference sequence). Unmatched junction bases numbered 4, after V lost 5 bases and J lost 3 bases. There are 14 residues in the CDR3. CDR3 residues: CASSRTGNYNEQFF. For the CDR3, the DNA is TGTGCCAGCAGTCGGACAGGAAACTACAATGAGCAGTTCTTC.

This clonotype was picked up a small number of times. This rearrangement joins TRBV20-1 to TRBJ2-1, with TRBD2 identical over 7 bases. This CDR3 spans 16 amino acids. V lost 5 bases and J lost 9; bases outside the gene matches: 19. CDR1 is DFQATT, CDR2 SNEGSKA, per germline (reference sequence). The CDR3 DNA sequence: TGCAGTGCTCGACTGGGGTTAGCGGGTAGCTTCAGTGAGCAGTTCTTC. This codes for CSARLGLAGSFSEQFF.

The rearrangement links TRBV6-2 or TRBV6-3 to TRBJ2-7; D might be TRBD2 (5 bases). The CDR3 extends over 16 amino acids. Trimming left V 1 base short and J 3 bases short, with 16 bases between. CDR1 MNHEY and CDR2 SVGEGT come from the germline V gene. CDR3 protein: CASSYFPLRTYYEQYF. CDR3 bases: TGTGCCAGCAGTTACTTTCCGCTTCGGACTTACTACGAGCAGTACTTC.

This clonotype was detected only a few times. The rearrangement joins TRBV6-2 or TRBV6-3 to TRBJ2-3, with D perhaps matching TRBD2 (5 bases). There are 13 residues in the CDR3. V was shortened by 6 bases and J by 1 base, with 8 bases between the two germline ends. Germline CDR1 reads MNHEY; CDR2 reads SVGEGT. The CDR3 coding sequence is TGTGCCAGCAGACAACTAGGCACAGATACGCAGTATTTT. It yields the protein CASRQLGTDTQYF.

This sequence joins TRBV30 and TRBJ2-3; TRBD2 agrees at 8 bases. CDR1 and CDR2 from the germline V gene are GTSNPN and SVGIG (reference sequence). The trim removed 2 bases at V and 1 base at J, leaving 5 bases unmatched. The CDR3 spans 15 residues. For the CDR3, the DNA is TGTGCCTGGAGTCCCAGCGGGAGTGGCACAGATACGCAGTATTTT. As protein: CAWSPSGSGTDTQYF.

This clonotype appeared a few times. The gene calls are TRBV6-1 and TRBJ2-2; 8 bases fit TRBD1. The ends lost 6 bases at V and 5 bases at J; junction bases unmatched: 8. The CDR3 consists of 15 residues. CDR1 and CDR2 (germline): MNHNS, SASEGT. The CDR3 reads CASRRGQEVTGELFF. CDR3 in DNA: TGTGCCAGCAGAAGGGGACAGGAGGTTACCGGGGAGCTGTTTTTT.

This clonotype showed up just a few times. V usage is TRBV3-1 and J usage is TRBJ2-3; TRBD1 agrees at 8 bases. This CDR3 contains 17 residues. The germline V gene encodes CDR1 LGHDT and CDR2 YNNKEL (reference sequence). The junction had 5 bases not matched to a gene; V was cut back by 0 bases and J by 0 bases. CDR3 region: CASSQEGQGASTDTQYF. The CDR3 DNA reads TGTGCCAGCAGCCAAGAAGGGCAGGGGGCTAGCACAGATACGCAGTATTTT.

V and J are TRBV27 and TRBJ2-1; unclear D gene. Germline lookup yields CDR1 MNHEY and CDR2 SMNVEV (reference sequence). The CDR3 runs 14 residues. V was trimmed by 7 bases and J by 3 bases, leaving 13 bases between them. Here the CDR3 reads CASKSLSGYNEQFF. CDR3 sequence (DNA): TGTGCCAGCAAAAGTCTCTCTGGCTACAATGAGCAGTTCTTC.

This clonotype came up a few times. This chain connects TRBV25-1 to TRBJ1-2, with D unclear. V was trimmed by 2 bases and J by 4 bases, leaving 11 bases between them. This CDR3 comprises 14 residues. Germline CDR1 and CDR2: MGHDK and SYGVNS. The CDR3 DNA sequence: TGTGCCAGCAGTGAAACCGGCAGCCTCTATGGCTACACCTTC. Translation gives CASSETGSLYGYTF.

This clonotype turned up a few times. The J gene is TRBJ2-4, the V gene TRBV27; 12 nucleotides agree with TRBD1. The CDR3 is 17 residues long. The trim removed 4 bases at V and 1 base at J, leaving 5 bases unmatched. Germline assignment: CDR1 MNHEY and CDR2 SMNVEV (reference sequence). The CDR3 spells CASSSRDRGRAKNIQYF. In DNA form, the CDR3 reads TGTGCCAGCAGTTCCCGGGACAGGGGGCGCGCCAAAAACATTCAGTACTTC.

This clonotype has only a few counts. V gene TRBV12-3 or TRBV12-4 combines with J gene TRBJ2-3; D not resolved. This CDR3 has 13 amino acids. V was shortened by 7 bases and J by 1 base, with 9 bases between the two germline ends. The CDR3 here is CASKTMGTDTQYF. CDR3 nucleotides: TGTGCCAGCAAGACGATGGGCACAGATACGCAGTATTTT.

Concerning this clonotype itself: The junction and the germline gene differ at one end; a read error may be behind it. V gene TRBV12-3 or TRBV12-4 combines with J gene TRBJ1-1, with 9 bases fitting TRBD1. The CDR3 spans 14 residues. Here the CDR3 reads CGSRTGGLITEAFF. In DNA, the CDR3 is TGTGGCAGCAGAACAGGGGGCTTGATCACTGAAGCTTTCTTT.

The table lists this clonotype with many counts. The chain combines TRBV5-1 with TRBJ1-2; D might be TRBD1 (5 bases). The germline gives CDR1 SGHRS, CDR2 YFSETQ. The CDR3 consists of 13 residues. The V end was cut by 3 bases, the J end by 2 bases, with 8 bases between. CDR3 in amino acids: CASSWDGNYGYTF. CDR3 in DNA: TGCGCCAGCAGCTGGGACGGGAACTATGGCTACACCTTC.

This clonotype was counted at least ten times. The chain is built from TRBV9 and TRBJ1-2; TRBD1 aligns across 9 bases. Germline CDR1 and CDR2: SGDLS and YYNGEE. The V segment lost 2 bases and the J segment 3 bases; nucleotides outside the gene matches: 5. The CDR3 extends over 15 amino acids. The CDR3 sequence: CASSVNRDRDYGYTF. CDR3 nucleotides: TGTGCCAGCAGCGTCAACCGGGACAGGGACTATGGCTACACCTTC.

This CDR3 reads CASSFAGGAYNEQFF. CDR3 coding DNA: TGTGCCAGCAGTTTTGCTGGGGGGGCCTACAATGAGCAGTTCTTC. The J gene is TRBJ2-1, the V gene TRBV6-2 or TRBV6-3, with 7 bases fitting TRBD2. Unmatched junction bases numbered 5, after V lost 4 bases and J lost 2 bases. Germline V lookup: CDR1 MNHEY, CDR2 SVGEGT. This CDR3 spans 15 amino acids.

This clonotype was detected a few times. The chain combines TRBV14 with TRBJ2-2; 7 bases are shared with TRBD2. Looked up from germline, CDR1 is SGHDN and CDR2 is FVKESK. Trimming at V came to 3 bases and at J to 0 bases, leaving 10 bases not matched to a gene. The CDR3 covers 18 residues. The CDR3 coding sequence is TGTGCCAGCAGCCAGCTTCGGCGGGAGAGAGCGAACACCGGGGAGCTGTTTTTT. It codes for CASSQLRRERANTGELFF.

There are a few counts of this clonotype. The rearrangement joins TRBV28 to TRBJ2-1; D possibly corresponds to TRBD2 (6 bases). Between the trimmed V and J ends, which lost 6 bases and 7 bases, there was a span of 22 bases. The CDR3 consists of 16 residues. Germline V lookup: CDR1 MDHEN, CDR2 SYDVKM. CDR3 region: CASRTIPVAGRNEQFF. The CDR3, as DNA: TGTGCCAGCAGGACAATACCCGTGGCGGGAAGGAATGAGCAGTTCTTC.

This sequence joins TRBV6-6 and TRBJ2-3, with D hard to call. Germline values: CDR1 MNHNY, CDR2 SVGAGI (reference sequence). The V end was cut by 5 bases, the J end by 5 bases, with 8 bases between. The CDR3 consists of 12 residues. The CDR3 region is CASSEQQDTQYF. In DNA, the CDR3 is TGTGCCAGCAGTGAACAGCAAGATACGCAGTATTTT.

The sample holds a few counts of this clonotype. CDR3 protein: CSVEEGGRTKNIQYF. CDR3 bases: TGCAGCGTTGAAGAGGGGGGGAGGACCAAAAACATTCAGTACTTC. The chain has TRBV29-1 and TRBJ2-4; 7 nucleotides match TRBD2. Germline CDR1 is SQVTM and CDR2 is ANQGSEA. The CDR3 is made up of 15 amino acids. With V trimmed by 0 bases and J by 2 bases, 4 bases remained unmatched.

The V gene is TRBV20-1, the J gene TRBJ2-5, with D perhaps being TRBD1 or TRBD2 (5 bases each). Germline values: CDR1 DFQATT, CDR2 SNEGSKA (reference sequence). Trimming removed 1 base at V and 2 bases at J, with 14 bases between. There are 15 residues in the CDR3. Here the CDR3 reads CSARGLLGEQETQYF. The DNA for the CDR3 is TGCAGTGCTAGAGGGCTGCTGGGGGAACAAGAGACCCAGTACTTC.

The genes are TRBV7-3 and TRBJ2-1; 8 bases are shared with TRBD2. This CDR3 contains 14 residues. The J segment lost 9 bases and the V segment lost 1 base, leaving 5 bases of the junction unmatched. Germline-derived CDR1 and CDR2 are SGHTA and FQGTGA. The CDR3 nucleotides are TGTGCCAGCAGCTTAAACGGGAGGGCCGGTGAGCAGTTCTTC. As protein: CASSLNGRAGEQFF.

CDR3 nucleotides: TGTGCCAGCAGCTCGGCAGGGGGCAGGGACACTGAAGCTTTCTTT. Translated: CASSSAGGRDTEAFF. The chain links TRBV6-1 to TRBJ1-1, with 8 bases lining up with TRBD1. V gave up 6 bases and J gave up 3 bases; unmatched junction bases: 9. This CDR3 region has 15 residues. CDR1 and CDR2 (germline): MNHNS, SASEGT.

This clonotype came up a few times. The rearrangement uses TRBV6-2 or TRBV6-3 and TRBJ2-7, with D perhaps matching TRBD2 (6 bases). Germline loops: CDR1 MNHEY, CDR2 SVGEGT. The CDR3 contains 14 residues. The ends were cut back, 4 bases at V and 2 bases at J, with 12 bases in the middle. DNA for the CDR3: TGTGCCAGCAGTTTTGGCGGGGAGACCTACGAGCAGTACTTC. Amino acid sequence: CASSFGGETYEQYF.

This clonotype has just a few counts. This chain uses TRBV2 with TRBJ2-3, with D possibly TRBD1 on 6 matching bases. Germline CDR1 and CDR2: SNHLY and FYNNEI. The V end was cut by 6 bases, the J end by 3 bases, with 10 bases between. This CDR3 comprises 13 residues. The DNA for the CDR3 is TGTGCCAGCAGACAGGGTTGGACAGATACGCAGTATTTT. As protein: CASRQGWTDTQYF.

The chain has TRBV20-1 and TRBJ2-1, with D perhaps TRBD2 (6 bases). From germline, CDR1 is DFQATT and CDR2 SNEGSKA (reference sequence). Trimming left V 6 bases short and J 8 bases short, with 14 bases between. This CDR3 spans 12 amino acids. CDR3 in DNA: TGCAGTGCATCCACTAGCATCTATGAGCAGTTCTTC. Its translation: CSASTSIYEQFF.

This clonotype was seen ten or more times. The chain recombines TRBV12-3 or TRBV12-4 with TRBJ1-2, with unresolved D. The CDR3 covers 13 residues. The germline V and J ends were trimmed by 5 bases and 2 bases, with 9 bases remaining between them. CDR3: CASSRTSNYGYTF. The DNA of the CDR3 is TGTGCCAGCAGTAGGACCTCAAACTATGGCTACACCTTC.

This chain uses TRBV4-2 with TRBJ2-4, with 12 bases aligning to TRBD2. The CDR3 has 17 amino acids. Trimming took 4 bases from V and 9 from J; bases not matched to a gene: 13. CDR1 and CDR2 (germline): LGHNA, YNFKEQ. The CDR3 sequence: CASSPSLAGGPTGIQYF. Written as DNA, the CDR3 is TGTGCCAGCAGCCCTAGTCTAGCGGGGGGGCCGACGGGCATTCAGTACTTC.

The V and J genes are TRBV7-2 and TRBJ2-7; no reliable D call. Trimming shortened V by 5 bases and J by 0 bases, and 8 bases separated the two germline ends. Per the germline V gene, CDR1 is SGHTA and CDR2 is FQGNSA. The CDR3 spans 13 residues. The CDR3 sequence is CASSQLSSYEQYF. In DNA form, the CDR3 reads TGTGCCAGCAGCCAGTTGAGCTCCTACGAGCAGTACTTC.

This clonotype was seen a few times. V is TRBV15 and J is TRBJ2-2; D is ambiguous. The V end lost 0 bases, the J end lost 4 bases, and 12 bases lay between the germline ends. The CDR3 sequence is 16 residues long. Germline V lookup: CDR1 LNHNV, CDR2 YYDKDF (reference sequence). The CDR3 here is CATSRERPRVTGELFF. CDR3 nucleotides: TGTGCCACCAGCAGAGAGAGGCCAAGGGTCACCGGGGAGCTGTTTTTT.

The chain recombines TRBV5-5 with TRBJ2-5, with D possibly TRBD2 on 6 matching bases. Trimming shortened V by 5 bases and J by 6 bases, and 20 bases separated the two germline ends. The CDR3 spans 15 residues. CDR1 is SGHKS, CDR2 YYEKEE, per germline (reference sequence). The CDR3 DNA reads as TGTGCCAGCAGTCGAGGCGGGGCAGACGGAAAGACCCAGTACTTC. It yields the protein CASSRGGADGKTQYF.

To note about this clonotype: The final CDR3 position lacks the conserved phenylalanine or tryptophan, pointing to a likely read error. The chain carries TRBV20-1 and TRBJ2-2; D is uncertain. Germline V CDR1 and CDR2: DFQATT, SNEGSKA (reference sequence). This CDR3 comprises 15 residues. Trimming cost V 0 bases and J 5 bases, with 13 bases left between them. As DNA, the CDR3 is TGCAGTGCTAGAGATCGTAACAGCAATACCGGGGAGCTGTTTTTA. Amino acids: CSARDRNSNTGELFL.

This clonotype was counted a few times. At one boundary the junction diverges from the germline segment, which might be a read error. The chain carries TRBV6-1 and TRBJ1-2, with unresolved D. Germline CDR1 is MNHNS and CDR2 is SASEGT. The CDR3 runs 13 residues. CDR3 residues: CASSEIKPRDRAF. In DNA, the CDR3 is TGTGCCAGCAGTGAAATAAAACCGAGGGATAGAGCCTTC.